The TCR beta chain described here comes from a study of T cell responses to AZD1222 COVID-19 vaccine. V was trimmed by 0 bases and J by 12 bases, leaving 15 bases between them. The germline V gene encodes CDR1 GTSNPN and CDR2 SVGIG (reference sequence). The CDR3 consists of 12 residues. Sequencing used immunoSEQ multiplex PCR; TCRdb keeps in-frame clones, though not all of them. The data hold about 130,000 clones, with roughly nine tenths observed a single time. Note on this clone: Its antigen is currently unknown.

The study, taken as a whole, reports: Only six AZD1222 recipients tested seropositive at baseline.

Sequenced material: peripheral blood, taken on day 0 of AZD1222 vaccination. The chain couples TRBV30 to TRBJ2-7, with D perhaps matching TRBD2 (5 bases). The receptor's source is an adult in good health. The chain's CDR3 is CAWSVASRGRYF. The CDR3 coding sequence is TGTGCCTGGAGTGTTGCAAGCCGAGGGCGGTACTTC.